The next 26 T cell receptor beta chains were all read from a single sample in a study of T cells after yellow fever vaccination. TCRdb re-called the 5' RACE reads through MiXCR, storing one row per CDR3 protein. The sample yields roughly 400,000 distinct CDR3 sequences, around a sixth seen once. The specimen was PBMCs, collected before the yellow fever booster vaccination. These receptors all stem from a man aged 18 to 29 who received the YFV17D yellow fever vaccine.

The chain links TRBV4-2 to TRBJ1-2; no clear D. The V and J ends lost 0 bases and 6 bases respectively, with 5 bases between them. Looked up from germline, CDR1 is LGHNA and CDR2 is YNFKEQ. The CDR3 is 12 amino acids. CDR3: CASSQDLDGYTF. The CDR3 DNA reads TGTGCCAGCAGCCAAGATCTAGATGGCTACACCTTC.

The chain employs TRBV5-1 and TRBJ2-7; D not resolved. This CDR3 region has 13 residues. Germline lookup yields CDR1 SGHRS and CDR2 YFSETQ. V was cut by 5 bases and J by 5 bases, with 14 bases left in between. In nucleotides, the CDR3 is TGCGCCAGCAGAAGACTCGACGTGGACGAGCAGTACTTC. This translates into CASRRLDVDEQYF.

The chain is built from TRBV28 and TRBJ2-7, with 10 bases lining up with TRBD2. Germline assignment: CDR1 MDHEN and CDR2 SYDVKM. The J segment lost 4 bases and the V segment lost 4 bases, leaving 10 bases of the junction unmatched. CDR3 length: 16 amino acids. CDR3: CASSSGTSDETYEQYV. For the CDR3, the DNA is TGTGCCAGCAGTTCGGGGACTAGCGACGAAACTTACGAGCAGTACGTC.

This clonotype was seen only a few times. The chain links TRBV20-1 to TRBJ2-2, with 8 bases identical to TRBD1. The CDR3 loop spans 13 amino acids. V dropped 5 bases and J dropped 7; count of bases not matched to a gene: 6. Germline CDR1 reads DFQATT; CDR2 reads SNEGSKA (reference sequence). The CDR3 DNA reads as TGCAGTGCTTACAGGGGGAATGACGGGGAGCTGTTTTTT. Translating gives CSAYRGNDGELFF.

The chain links TRBV4-3 to TRBJ1-3; D is perhaps TRBD1 (5 bases). Germline loops: CDR1 LGHNA, CDR2 YSLEER. This CDR3 has 18 amino acids. Trimming removed 0 bases from V and 7 bases from J, with 22 bases in between. CDR3: CASSQDPRGRVISNTIYF. The CDR3 nucleotides read TGCGCCAGCAGCCAAGACCCCCGAGGCAGGGTGATTAGTAACACCATATATTTT.

This clonotype appeared a few times. The chain combines TRBV4-1 with TRBJ2-7; D gene unclear. Deletions cut 3 bases from V and 2 bases from J, with 11 bases between. Per the germline V gene, CDR1 is MGHRA and CDR2 is YSYEKL. CDR3 size: 14 residues. The CDR3 is CASSQPGLTYEQYF. The CDR3 DNA reads TGCGCCAGCAGCCAGCCGGGTCTCACCTACGAGCAGTACTTC.

The gene calls are TRBV11-1 and TRBJ2-2; D possibly matches TRBD1 or TRBD2 (5 bases each). The CDR3 is made up of 16 amino acids. Germline V gene sequence: CDR1 SGHAT, CDR2 FQDESV (reference sequence). Trimming shortened V by 1 base and J by 4 bases, and 13 bases separated the two germline ends. The CDR3 sequence: CASSLERAGRTGELFF. In nucleotides, the CDR3 is TGTGCCAGCAGCTTAGAGAGGGCAGGGCGCACCGGGGAGCTGTTTTTT.

The chain carries TRBV13 and TRBJ1-1; 8 bases align to TRBD1. The junction had 6 bases not matched to a gene; V was cut back by 3 bases and J by 3 bases. Germline CDR1 is PRHDT and CDR2 is FYEKMQ (reference sequence). The CDR3 length is 15 residues. The CDR3 reads CASSFGTGQHTEAFF. CDR3 bases: TGTGCCAGCAGCTTCGGGACAGGCCAACACACTGAAGCTTTCTTT.

This sequence joins TRBV30 and TRBJ2-1; no clear D. With 4 bases removed from V and 6 bases from J, the gap between germline ends came to 7 bases. Germline V gene sequence: CDR1 GTSNPN, CDR2 SVGIG (reference sequence). The CDR3 has 11 residues. The CDR3 protein is CAWTRSNEQFF. The CDR3 nucleotides are TGTGCCTGGACTCGAAGCAATGAGCAGTTCTTC.

This clonotype was observed a handful of times. The chain joins TRBV7-6 to TRBJ2-7; 7 nucleotides agree with TRBD1. Germline V gene sequence: CDR1 SGHVS, CDR2 FNYEAQ. Trimming cost V 4 bases and J 2 bases; bases outside gene matches: 5. The CDR3 has 14 amino acids. This chain's CDR3 is CASSSRQGAYEQYF. The CDR3 DNA is TGTGCCAGCAGCTCTAGGCAGGGGGCCTACGAGCAGTACTTC. The full variable domain, rest sourced from reference TRBV7-6 and TRBJ2-7, is GAGVSQSPRYKVTKRGQDVALRCDPISGHVSLYWYRQALGQGPEFLTYFNYEAQQDKSGLPNDRFSAERPEGSISTLTIQRTEQRDSAMYRCASSSRQGAYEQYFGPGTRLTVT.

This clonotype showed up just a few times. This rearrangement joins TRBV7-9 to TRBJ2-5; D unclear. The length of the CDR3 is 10 residues. The germline CDR1 and CDR2 sequences are SEHNR and FQNEAQ (reference sequence). V gave up 8 bases and J gave up 5 bases, with 6 bases separating them. The CDR3 bases are TGTGCCAGCGGATGGGAGACCCAGTACTTC. Residues: CASGWETQYF.

This clonotype occurred a few times. This chain joins TRBV6-5 and TRBJ2-7, with a possible D match to TRBD2 (6 bases). Looked up from germline, CDR1 is MNHEY and CDR2 is SVGAGI. The CDR3 is 15 residues long. V was cut by 2 bases and J by 3 bases, with 14 bases left in between. CDR3 in DNA: TGTGCCAGCAGTTACGGGTCGCTGGGGGGCTACGAGCAGTACTTC. It yields the protein CASSYGSLGGYEQYF.

The rearrangement uses TRBV7-2 and TRBJ1-1; a possible D gene is TRBD1 (5 bases). CDR1 is SGHTA, CDR2 FQGNSA, per germline. This CDR3 is 14 amino acids long. The V and J ends lost 4 bases and 6 bases respectively, with 15 bases between them. Here the CDR3 DNA reads TGTGCCAGCAGCTACTACAGCGGGACCGCTGAAGCTTTCTTT. It specifies CASSYYSGTAEAFF. Full variable domain (remainder filled in from reference TRBV7-2 and TRBJ1-1): GAGVSQSPSNKVTEKGKDVELRCDPISGHTALYWYRQSLGQGLEFLIYFQGNSAPDKSGLPSDRFSAERTGGSVSTLTIQRTQQEDSAVYLCASSYYSGTAEAFFGQGTRLTVV.

The table lists this clonotype with a few counts. This rearrangement joins TRBV18 to TRBJ2-7, with D unresolved. The CDR3 is made up of 13 amino acids. Germline CDR1 and CDR2: KGHSH and LQKENI. The V end lost 6 bases, the J end lost 2 bases, and 11 bases lay between the germline ends. The CDR3 DNA sequence: TGTGCCAGCTCTCGAGGCAGAACCTACGAGCAGTACGTC. The encoded protein is CASSRGRTYEQYV.

This clonotype has just a few counts. The gene calls are TRBV6-7 and TRBJ2-7; 7 nucleotides line up with TRBD2. TRBV6-7 is an open reading frame, and its role is uncertain. Trimming at V came to 2 bases and at J to 7 bases, leaving 5 bases not matched to a gene. The CDR3 has 13 residues. The CDR3 is CASSYASRGEQYV. The CDR3 DNA reads TGTGCCAGCAGTTACGCTTCGCGGGGGGAGCAGTACGTC.

This clonotype was detected only a few times. The gene calls are TRBV5-6 and TRBJ2-7; D call uncertain. Trimming cost V 7 bases and J 6 bases, with 11 bases left between them. This CDR3 has 11 residues. Germline CDR1 SGHDT, CDR2 YYEEEE. CDR3: CASVPICEQYF. The CDR3 nucleotides read TGTGCCAGCGTCCCCATATGCGAGCAGTACTTC.

This clonotype was observed at least ten times. J is TRBJ1-2 and V is TRBV5-6; TRBD1 matches at 9 bases. Germline lookup yields CDR1 SGHDT and CDR2 YYEEEE. Germline trimming cut 4 bases from V and 7 bases from J; bases unmatched to any gene: 8. This CDR3 comprises 14 residues. CDR3: CASSRYYRGPGYTF. The CDR3 DNA sequence: TGTGCCAGCAGCAGATACTACAGGGGGCCTGGCTACACCTTC.

This clonotype has more than one count but fewer than ten. J is TRBJ2-3 and V is TRBV7-9; no reliable D call. CDR3 length: 13 residues. Germline CDR1 reads SEHNR; CDR2 reads FQNEAQ (reference sequence). The V and J ends lost 5 bases and 6 bases respectively, with 12 bases between them. The CDR3 sequence: CASSPTLGDTQYF. CDR3 coding DNA: TGTGCCAGCAGCCCGACCCTTGGGGATACGCAGTATTTT.

This clonotype showed up many times. The gene calls are TRBV5-6 and TRBJ1-4; 7 bases line up with TRBD1. The V segment lost 1 base and the J segment 7 bases; nucleotides outside the gene matches: 4. The germline CDR1 and CDR2 sequences are SGHDT and YYEEEE. CDR3 length equals 14 residues. The CDR3 here is CASSLFQGGEKLFF. The CDR3 DNA reads TGTGCCAGCAGCTTGTTTCAGGGGGGTGAAAAACTGTTTTTT.

The sample holds a few counts of this clonotype. V and J are TRBV7-9 and TRBJ1-2; 10 bases map to TRBD1. CDR1 SEHNR and CDR2 FQNEAQ come from the germline V gene (reference sequence). J was trimmed by 6 bases and V by 1 base; bases with no gene match: 5. The CDR3 covers 15 residues. CDR3 bases: TGTGCCAGCAGCTTAGGACAGGGGGCGTTGAATGGCTACACCTTC. It is translated as CASSLGQGALNGYTF.

This rearrangement joins TRBV4-1 to TRBJ1-3, with a tentative D call TRBD1 (5 bases). Germline V CDR1 and CDR2: MGHRA, YSYEKL. V lost 3 bases to trimming and J lost 8 bases, with 20 bases between them. The CDR3 extends over 16 amino acids. CDR3 amino acids: CASSQSDGTFVDTIYF. CDR3 nucleotide sequence: TGCGCCAGCAGCCAGTCGGACGGGACCTTTGTGGACACCATATATTTT.

V and J are TRBV14 and TRBJ1-1; D may be TRBD1 (5 bases). Germline V CDR1 and CDR2: SGHDN, FVKESK. The length of the CDR3 is 16 residues. Trimming removed 0 bases from V and 0 bases from J, with 11 bases in between. The chain's CDR3 is CASSQDLRGMNTEAFF. CDR3 DNA: TGTGCCAGCAGCCAAGATCTAAGGGGCATGAACACTGAAGCTTTCTTT.

V is TRBV4-3 and J is TRBJ2-5; D is undetermined. V was cut by 0 bases and J by 1 base, with 9 bases left in between. From germline, CDR1 is LGHNA and CDR2 YSLEER. CDR3 length: 15 amino acids. In DNA form, the CDR3 reads TGCGCCAGCAGCCAAGATGAGAAACTCCAAGAGACCCAGTACTTC. This gives the protein CASSQDEKLQETQYF.

V is TRBV12-3 or TRBV12-4 and J is TRBJ1-2; D remains unclear. V dropped 3 bases and J dropped 7 bases, with 12 bases sitting between them. The CDR3 loop spans 13 amino acids. CDR3 DNA: TGTGCCAGCAGTTTCTCGAGGGTTACTGGCTACACCTTC. Protein product: CASSFSRVTGYTF.

The chain combines TRBV4-3 with TRBJ2-5, with D possibly matching TRBD1 (6 bases). The CDR3 is 17 residues long. Germline V gene data show CDR1 as LGHNA and CDR2 as YSLEER. The ends were cut back, 3 bases at V and 5 bases at J, with 22 bases in the middle. The CDR3 loop is CASSQQNRYRVSETQYF. As DNA, the CDR3 is TGCGCCAGCAGCCAGCAAAACCGATACAGGGTTAGCGAGACCCAGTACTTC.

The sample holds many counts of this clonotype. The chain is built from TRBV4-3 and TRBJ2-7; 9 nucleotides match TRBD2. Germline assignment: CDR1 LGHNA and CDR2 YSLEER. The CDR3 is 16 residues long. Unmatched junction bases numbered 9, after V lost 4 bases and J lost 2 bases. The CDR3 is CASSPSLASGAYEQYF. Written as DNA, the CDR3 is TGCGCCAGCAGCCCCTCGCTTGCTAGCGGGGCCTACGAGCAGTACTTC.